Here is one T cell receptor beta chain with its context. The target antigen is unknown. This sample was included in a study of T cell responses to AZD1222 COVID-19 vaccine. Study summary: Pooled samples include second doses given at about 4 or 12 weeks. Findings and caveats of the study: Clonal diversity was possibly underestimated; the donors were predominantly white British and more often female. Two AZD1222 doses significantly raised spike-specific TCR breadth and depth over controls. Only six individuals given AZD1222 were seropositive at baseline.

Only in-frame clones appear in the TCRdb table, and some are missing; sequencing was by immunoSEQ multiplex PCR. Altogether around 100,000 clones are present, about 87% being singletons, with the ten largest covering around 8.7%. Germline V gives CDR1 SGHRS, CDR2 YFSETQ. This CDR3 is 12 amino acids long. V was pared by 0 bases and J by 10 bases, with 8 bases between. This TCR was recovered from an adult in good health. This sample comprised peripheral blood, obtained on day 0 of AZD1222 vaccination. This rearrangement joins TRBV5-1 to TRBJ2-1; D perhaps matches TRBD2 (5 bases). The CDR3 loop reads CASSLASREQFF. CDR3 coding DNA: TGCGCCAGCAGCTTGGCTAGCCGAGAGCAGTTCTTC.